Following are 18 T cell receptor beta chains from one sample sequenced in a study of beta chain features in type 1 diabetes. The study reverse transcribed the entire isolated RNA, so it sequenced expressed TCRB transcripts. TCRdb's copy holds only in-frame clones and misses some; the assay was immunoSEQ multiplex PCR. The sample shows a few hundred thousand clones, over 13% of them seen only once. Material: naive CD4+ T cells from blood. Receptors originate from a woman aged 18-29 years in good health.

The chain combines TRBV18 with TRBJ1-3, with TRBD1 as a possible D gene (5 bases). From germline, CDR1 is KGHSH and CDR2 LQKENI. V was cut by 0 bases and J by 2 bases, with 8 bases left in between. The CDR3 has 15 residues. CDR3: CASSPPGVTGNTIYF. CDR3 DNA sequence: TGTGCCAGCTCACCACCAGGGGTCACTGGAAACACCATATATTTT.

This clone was counted between two and nine times. The chain joins TRBV19 to TRBJ2-3; 8 bases match TRBD2. V was pared by 8 bases and J by 0 bases, with 7 bases of the junction left unmatched. The germline V gene encodes CDR1 LNHDA and CDR2 SQIVND (reference sequence). The CDR3 runs to 15 residues. CDR3 in DNA: TGTGCCAGTTCCCGACTAGCGCCGAGCACAGATACGCAGTATTTT. It translates to CASSRLAPSTDTQYF.

This clone was seen a few times. This chain joins TRBV2 and TRBJ1-5; no clear D gene. Germline assignment: CDR1 SNHLY and CDR2 FYNNEI. The CDR3 spans 13 residues. V was trimmed by 8 bases and J by 6 bases, leaving 14 bases between them. The CDR3 protein is CASLSGLGQPQHF. CDR3 nucleotides: TGTGCCAGCCTCTCGGGGTTAGGTCAGCCCCAGCATTTT.

This clone was found a few times. Here the CDR3 reads CASRLAGEGRWTQYF. In DNA form, the CDR3 reads TGTGCCAGCAGACTAGCGGGAGAGGGTCGGTGGACCCAGTACTTC. The genes are TRBV6-5 and TRBJ2-5; 11 bases align to TRBD2. Looked up from germline, CDR1 is MNHEY and CDR2 is SVGAGI. The CDR3 spans 15 residues. J was trimmed by 7 bases and V by 6 bases; bases with no gene match: 10.

The rearrangement uses TRBV29-1 and TRBJ2-7, with 10 bases aligning to TRBD1. Germline V lookup: CDR1 SQVTM, CDR2 ANQGSEA. The CDR3 sequence is 14 residues long. Trimming removed 6 bases from V and 2 bases from J; junction bases left unmatched: 7. The DNA of the CDR3 is TGCAGCGTCTCCGGGACAGGGGAAACCTACGAGCAGTACTTC. This codes for CSVSGTGETYEQYF.

This clone was detected only a few times. The chain combines TRBV18 with TRBJ2-5, with 8 positions matching TRBD2. J lost 4 bases, V lost 5 bases, and 3 bases had no gene match. CDR1 and CDR2 from the germline V gene are KGHSH and LQKENI. The CDR3 loop spans 13 amino acids. CDR3 loop: CASSSTSGETQYF. The DNA for the CDR3 is TGTGCCAGCTCATCAACTAGCGGAGAGACCCAGTACTTC.

This clone was detected a few times. This chain connects TRBV28 to TRBJ2-7, with 8 bases fitting TRBD1. V was pared by 5 bases and J by 2 bases, with 8 bases of the junction left unmatched. CDR1 is MDHEN, CDR2 SYDVKM, per germline. The CDR3 loop spans 15 amino acids. CDR3 amino acids: CASSPTGGLTYEQYF. CDR3 coding DNA: TGTGCCAGCAGTCCCACAGGGGGGCTAACCTACGAGCAGTACTTC.

This chain uses TRBV18 with TRBJ2-7, with 7 bases identical to TRBD1. CDR1 is KGHSH, CDR2 LQKENI, per germline. The ends lost 2 bases at V and 6 bases at J; junction bases unmatched: 7. This CDR3 is 14 amino acids long. The CDR3 sequence is CASSPSTGWREQYF. In DNA form, the CDR3 reads TGTGCCAGCTCACCATCGACAGGGTGGCGCGAGCAGTACTTC.

This clone turned up a few times. The chain carries TRBV30 and TRBJ2-7; TRBD2 might be the D (5 bases). There are 14 residues in the CDR3. The germline V gene encodes CDR1 GTSNPN and CDR2 SVGIG (reference sequence). The V end lost 2 bases, the J end lost 7 bases, and 18 bases lay between the germline ends. The CDR3: CAWSKGGAREEQYF. Written as DNA, the CDR3 is TGTGCCTGGAGTAAGGGCGGAGCCCGGGAAGAGCAGTACTTC.

This clone was counted between two and nine times. The chain uses TRBV5-1 and TRBJ2-1; TRBD2 matches 10 bases. The CDR3 is 15 residues long. The J segment lost 9 bases and the V segment lost 0 bases, leaving 6 bases of the junction unmatched. The germline CDR1 and CDR2 sequences are SGHRS and YFSETQ. The DNA of the CDR3 is TGCGCCAGCAGCTTGGTCCTAGCGGGAGTGGTTGAGCAGTTCTTC. Its translation is CASSLVLAGVVEQFF.

This chain joins TRBV4-2 and TRBJ2-2; D possibly corresponds to TRBD2 (6 bases). Germline loops: CDR1 LGHNA, CDR2 YNFKEQ. The CDR3 is made up of 14 amino acids. Trimming left V 6 bases short and J 6 bases short, with 14 bases between. The CDR3 bases are TGTGCCAGCAGGATGGTTGGAGGGCCCGGGGAGCTGTTTTTT. It translates to CASRMVGGPGELFF.

There are a few counts of this clone. The chain has TRBV28 and TRBJ1-2, with D perhaps matching TRBD1 (5 bases). The germline gives CDR1 MDHEN, CDR2 SYDVKM. V was trimmed by 6 bases and J by 0 bases, leaving 11 bases between them. This CDR3 is built from 14 residues. CDR3 in amino acids: CASSRGDSNYGYTF. CDR3 DNA sequence: TGTGCCAGCAGCCGGGGGGATTCTAACTATGGCTACACCTTC.

The table lists this clone with a few counts. V gene TRBV30 combines with J gene TRBJ2-3; no clear D. V was cut by 2 bases and J by 2 bases, with 8 bases left in between. Germline CDR1 and CDR2: GTSNPN and SVGIG (reference sequence). The CDR3 runs to 13 residues. The CDR3 sequence is CAWSLGNTDTQYF. CDR3 nucleotides: TGTGCCTGGAGTCTTGGCAACACAGATACGCAGTATTTT.

V is TRBV19 and J is TRBJ2-7, with D possibly being TRBD2 (6 bases). The CDR3 is 13 residues long. V lost 5 bases and J lost 9, with 17 bases in between. The germline V gene encodes CDR1 LNHDA and CDR2 SQIVND (reference sequence). This CDR3 reads CASSPRDSSRQYF. The DNA of the CDR3 is TGTGCCAGTAGTCCGCGGGACTCCTCGCGGCAGTACTTC.

The J gene is TRBJ2-1, the V gene TRBV28; weak D call: TRBD2 (6 bases). The CDR3 loop spans 12 amino acids. V was clipped by 7 bases and J by 10 bases, with 14 bases between them. CDR1 and CDR2 (germline): MDHEN, SYDVKM. Written as DNA, the CDR3 is TGTGCCAGCAACGGGGGTAGGGAGGAGCAGTTCTTC. This encodes CASNGGREEQFF.

The sample holds a few counts of this clone. In the same sample, other DNA sequences code for this CDR3. The J gene is TRBJ1-1, the V gene TRBV30; D is ambiguous. V lost 0 bases and J 1 base, leaving 6 bases between the germline ends. Germline V CDR1 and CDR2: GTSNPN, SVGIG (reference sequence). The CDR3 sequence is 13 residues long. The CDR3: CAWSVRENTEAFF. In DNA, the CDR3 is TGTGCCTGGAGTGTACGCGAGAACACTGAAGCTTTCTTT. The variable domain in full, with the rest retrieved from reference TRBV30 and TRBJ1-1, is SQTIHQWPATLVQPVGSPLSLECTVEGTSNPNLYWYRQAAGRGLQLLFYSVGIGQISSEVPQNLSASRPQDRQFILSSKKLLLSDSGFYLCAWSVRENTEAFFGQGTRLTVV.

The J gene is TRBJ1-1, the V gene TRBV9; 9 bases fit TRBD1. Germline lookup yields CDR1 SGDLS and CDR2 YYNGEE. The CDR3 consists of 16 residues. V shed 1 base and J 7 bases; nucleotides not matched to a gene: 11. CDR3 in DNA: TGTGCCAGCAGCGTACTGAAGGATGGGACAGGGAGTGAAGCTTTCTTT. Translated, it gives CASSVLKDGTGSEAFF.

This chain connects TRBV28 to TRBJ1-2; possible D gene TRBD1, 6 bases. Looked up from germline, CDR1 is MDHEN and CDR2 is SYDVKM. V was cut by 9 bases and J by 8 bases, with 16 bases left in between. CDR3 size: 12 residues. CDR3 residues: CARLTGSRGYTF. The CDR3, as DNA: TGTGCCAGGTTAACAGGGTCGAGGGGCTACACCTTC.